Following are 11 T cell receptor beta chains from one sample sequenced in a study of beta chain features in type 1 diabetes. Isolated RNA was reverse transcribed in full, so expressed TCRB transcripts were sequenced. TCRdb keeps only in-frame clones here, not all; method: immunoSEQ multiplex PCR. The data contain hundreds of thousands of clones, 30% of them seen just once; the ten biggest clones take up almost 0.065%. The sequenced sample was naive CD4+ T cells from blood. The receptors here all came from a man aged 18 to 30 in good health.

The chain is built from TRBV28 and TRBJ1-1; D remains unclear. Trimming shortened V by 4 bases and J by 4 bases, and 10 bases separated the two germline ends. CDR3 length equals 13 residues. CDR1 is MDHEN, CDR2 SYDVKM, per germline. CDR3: CASSSGVSTEAFF. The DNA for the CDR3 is TGTGCCAGCAGTTCAGGTGTATCCACTGAAGCTTTCTTT.

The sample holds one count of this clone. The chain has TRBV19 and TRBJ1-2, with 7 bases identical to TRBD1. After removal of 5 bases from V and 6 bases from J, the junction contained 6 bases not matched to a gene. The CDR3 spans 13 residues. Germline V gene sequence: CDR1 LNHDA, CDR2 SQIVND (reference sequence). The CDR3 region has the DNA TGTGCCAGTAGTCCGACAGGGTCCCATGGCTACACCTTC. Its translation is CASSPTGSHGYTF.

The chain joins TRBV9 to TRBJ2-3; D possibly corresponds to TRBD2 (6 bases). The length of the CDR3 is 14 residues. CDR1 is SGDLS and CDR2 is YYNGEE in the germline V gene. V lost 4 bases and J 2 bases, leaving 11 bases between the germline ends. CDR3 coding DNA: TGTGCCAGCAGCCATCGGGACTTCACAGATACGCAGTATTTT. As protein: CASSHRDFTDTQYF.

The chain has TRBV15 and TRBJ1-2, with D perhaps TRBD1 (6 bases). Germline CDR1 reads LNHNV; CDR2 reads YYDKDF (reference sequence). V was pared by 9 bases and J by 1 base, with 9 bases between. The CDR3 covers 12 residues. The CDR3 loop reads CATGGINYGYTF. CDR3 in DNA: TGTGCCACGGGGGGCATTAACTATGGCTACACCTTC.

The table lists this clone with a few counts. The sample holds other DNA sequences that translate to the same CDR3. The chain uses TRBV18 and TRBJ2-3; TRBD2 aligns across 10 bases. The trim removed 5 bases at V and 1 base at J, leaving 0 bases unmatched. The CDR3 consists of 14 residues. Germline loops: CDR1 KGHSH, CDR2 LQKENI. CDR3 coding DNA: TGTGCCAGCTCAGGGACTAGCGGCACAGATACGCAGTATTTT. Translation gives CASSGTSGTDTQYF.

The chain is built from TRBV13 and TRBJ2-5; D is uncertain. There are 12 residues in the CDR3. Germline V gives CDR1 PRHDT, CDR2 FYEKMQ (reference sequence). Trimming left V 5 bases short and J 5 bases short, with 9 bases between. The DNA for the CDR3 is TGTGCCAGCAGCGAGAACTCGGAGACCCAGTACTTC. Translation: CASSENSETQYF.

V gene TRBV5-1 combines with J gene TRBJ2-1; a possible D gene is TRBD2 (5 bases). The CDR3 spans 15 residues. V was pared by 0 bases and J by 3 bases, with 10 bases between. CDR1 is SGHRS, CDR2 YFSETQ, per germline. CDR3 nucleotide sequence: TGCGCCAGCAGCTTGGCGGACTTATTCTACAATGAGCAGTTCTTC. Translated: CASSLADLFYNEQFF. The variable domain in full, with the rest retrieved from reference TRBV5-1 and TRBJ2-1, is KAGVTQTPRYLIKTRGQQVTLSCSPISGHRSVSWYQQTPGQGLQFLFEYFSETQRNKGNFPGRFSGRQFSNSRSEMNVSTLELGDSALYLCASSLADLFYNEQFFGPGTRLTVL.

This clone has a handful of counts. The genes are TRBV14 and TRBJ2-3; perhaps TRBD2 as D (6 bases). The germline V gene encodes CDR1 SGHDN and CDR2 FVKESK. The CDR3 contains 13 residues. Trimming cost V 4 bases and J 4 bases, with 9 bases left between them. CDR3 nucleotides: TGTGCCAGCAGCCTGGGCGGGGCAGATACGCAGTATTTT. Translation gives CASSLGGADTQYF.

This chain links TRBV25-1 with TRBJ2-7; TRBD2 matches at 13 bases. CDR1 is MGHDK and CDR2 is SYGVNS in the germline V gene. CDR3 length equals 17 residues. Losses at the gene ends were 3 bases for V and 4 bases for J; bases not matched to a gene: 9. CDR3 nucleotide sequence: TGTGCCAGCAGTGAGGGAGGACTAGCGGGAGCCGGGTACGAGCAGTACTTC. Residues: CASSEGGLAGAGYEQYF.

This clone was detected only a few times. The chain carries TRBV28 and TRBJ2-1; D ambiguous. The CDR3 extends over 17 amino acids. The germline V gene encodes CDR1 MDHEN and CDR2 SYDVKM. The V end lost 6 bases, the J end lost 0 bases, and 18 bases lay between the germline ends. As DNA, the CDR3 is TGTGCCAGCAGGACTCCTGGGGTGAAGACCTCCTACAATGAGCAGTTCTTC. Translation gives CASRTPGVKTSYNEQFF.

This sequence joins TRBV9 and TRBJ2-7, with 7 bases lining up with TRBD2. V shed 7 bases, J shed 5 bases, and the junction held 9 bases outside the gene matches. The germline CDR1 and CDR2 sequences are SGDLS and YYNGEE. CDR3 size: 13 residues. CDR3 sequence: CASGRALVNEQYF. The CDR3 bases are TGTGCCAGCGGGAGGGCATTGGTGAACGAGCAGTACTTC.